Each of the 30 T cell receptor beta chains below was sequenced from the same sample in a study of T cell changes during pregnancy in multiple sclerosis. Clones were read by immunoSEQ multiplex PCR, and TCRdb kept only the in-frame ones, dropping some. Here the sample spans about 22,000 clones, approximately 91% being singletons. Material: CD4+ T cells from peripheral blood mononuclear cells, obtained after pregnancy. These receptors originate from a female donor in good health, enrolled as a control in a pregnancy study.

The V gene is TRBV7-9, the J gene TRBJ1-3, with 8 bases lining up with TRBD1. This CDR3 region has 13 residues. V was clipped by 5 bases and J by 7 bases; unmatched bases: 4. Germline CDR1 is SEHNR and CDR2 is FQNEAQ (reference sequence). The CDR3 bases are TGTGCCAGCAGCGCAGGGGGCATGAACACCATATATTTT. Amino acid sequence: CASSAGGMNTIYF.

The chain is built from TRBV18 and TRBJ2-7; 7 bases align to TRBD1. Germline CDR1 and CDR2: KGHSH and LQKENI. The V gene end was trimmed by 3 bases and the J gene end by 1 base; junction bases not matched to a gene: 3. CDR3 length equals 14 residues. The CDR3 DNA sequence: TGTGCCAGCTCACCCGCCAGGGGGTCCTACGAGCAGTACTTC. As protein: CASSPARGSYEQYF.

The rearrangement links TRBV9 to TRBJ2-3; 15 bases fit TRBD2. The trim removed 0 bases at V and 8 bases at J, leaving 19 bases unmatched. Germline CDR1 and CDR2: SGDLS and YYNGEE. The CDR3 spans 21 residues. CDR3 nucleotide sequence: TGTGCCAGCAGCGTAGAGGCCTTGGTCCCGGGACTAGCGGGGGGCTTTGTTACGCAGTATTTT. Encoded protein: CASSVEALVPGLAGGFVTQYF. Drawing the rest from reference TRBV9 and TRBJ2-3, the complete variable domain is DSGVTQTPKHLITATGQRVTLRCSPRSGDLSVYWYQQSLDQGLQFLIQYYNGEERAKGNILERFSAQQFPDLHSELNLSSLELGDSALYFCASSVEALVPGLAGGFVTQYFGPGTRLTVL.

The rearrangement joins TRBV7-2 to TRBJ1-1; 7 nucleotides match TRBD1. The CDR3 contains 14 residues. V lost 6 bases and J lost 4; bases outside the gene matches: 8. CDR1 and CDR2 (germline): SGHTA, FQGNSA. The CDR3 DNA reads as TGTGCCAGCAGGAGAACCGGACAGGTCACTGAAGCTTTCTTT. It encodes CASRRTGQVTEAFF.

This clone has a handful of counts. The V and J genes are TRBV30 and TRBJ1-1; possibly TRBD1 for D (5 bases). V dropped 8 bases and J dropped 4 bases, with 14 bases sitting between them. Germline-derived CDR1 and CDR2 are GTSNPN and SVGIG (reference sequence). This CDR3 has 12 residues. The CDR3 here is CALSRGLTEAFF. The CDR3 DNA is TGTGCCCTCTCTCGGGGACTCACTGAAGCTTTCTTT.

This clone was recorded only once. The chain couples TRBV18 to TRBJ1-1; 9 bases fit TRBD1. The CDR3 totals 14 residues. Germline V lookup: CDR1 KGHSH, CDR2 LQKENI. Trimming cost V 8 bases and J 1 base; bases outside gene matches: 5. DNA for the CDR3: TGTGCCAGCACAGAACAGGGGGCGAACACTGAAGCTTTCTTT. Translation: CASTEQGANTEAFF.

In its sample, this clone ranks as medium-sized (0.01 to 0.1%). The chain is built from TRBV4-2 and TRBJ1-2, with TRBD1 matching over 8 bases. The CDR3 totals 15 residues. Trimming removed 3 bases from V and 8 bases from J; junction bases left unmatched: 11. Germline CDR1 reads LGHNA; CDR2 reads YNFKEQ. The CDR3 sequence: CASSQAQGVVEGYTF. The DNA for the CDR3 is TGTGCCAGCAGCCAGGCACAGGGGGTTGTAGAGGGCTACACCTTC.

This clone was seen only a few times. The chain carries TRBV10-3 and TRBJ2-2; 7 positions agree with TRBD2. The CDR3 has 14 amino acids. Germline CDR1 and CDR2: ENHRY and SYGVKD. V trimming: 8 bases; J trimming: 1 base; junction bases outside the gene matches: 4. CDR3 sequence reads: CAIGSGMNTGELFF. The CDR3 region has the DNA TGTGCCATCGGCAGCGGGATGAACACCGGGGAGCTGTTTTTT.

J is TRBJ2-3 and V is TRBV7-9, with TRBD2 matching over 10 bases. Per the germline V gene, CDR1 is SEHNR and CDR2 is FQNEAQ (reference sequence). Trimming removed 2 bases from V and 4 bases from J; junction bases left unmatched: 3. The CDR3 spans 15 residues. Written as DNA, the CDR3 is TGTGCCAGCAGCTTAACTAGCGGGATCTCAGATACGCAGTATTTT. It codes for CASSLTSGISDTQYF.

The gene calls are TRBV4-2 and TRBJ2-2; TRBD1 matches 7 bases. This CDR3 comprises 18 residues. With V trimmed by 1 base and J by 1 base, 9 bases remained unmatched. Looked up from germline, CDR1 is LGHNA and CDR2 is YNFKEQ. CDR3 sequence: CASSQGETGRLNTGELFF. DNA of the CDR3: TGTGCCAGCAGCCAAGGAGAGACAGGGCGGCTGAACACCGGGGAGCTGTTTTTT.

The chain carries TRBV7-9 and TRBJ1-1; no clear D. This CDR3 region has 13 residues. The germline gives CDR1 SEHNR, CDR2 FQNEAQ (reference sequence). V was pared by 0 bases and J by 3 bases, with 5 bases between. CDR3 bases: TGTGCCAGCAGCTTAGCGGCGGACACTGAAGCTTTCTTT. This gives the protein CASSLAADTEAFF.

The chain carries TRBV7-2 and TRBJ2-1, with TRBD2 matching 7 bases. The CDR3 consists of 15 residues. V gave up 5 bases and J gave up 7 bases; unmatched junction bases: 11. Germline CDR1 is SGHTA and CDR2 is FQGNSA. CDR3 amino acids: CASSKISGNGNEQFF. In DNA form, the CDR3 reads TGTGCCAGCAGCAAGATCAGCGGGAATGGGAATGAGCAGTTCTTC.

The chain combines TRBV5-4 with TRBJ2-1, with 13 positions matching TRBD2. The CDR3 is 17 residues long. CDR1 and CDR2 (germline): SGHNT, YYREEE (reference sequence). Trimming cost V 2 bases and J 3 bases; bases outside gene matches: 5. The CDR3 loop is CASSFRRLAGGYNEQFF. The CDR3 coding sequence is TGTGCCAGCAGCTTTAGGCGACTAGCGGGGGGCTACAATGAGCAGTTCTTC.

This rearrangement joins TRBV7-9 to TRBJ1-1; no reliable D call. This CDR3 comprises 15 residues. The V gene's germline CDR1 is SEHNR and CDR2 FQNEAQ (reference sequence). The V gene lost 0 bases and the J gene lost 1 base, with 9 bases spanning the gap. The CDR3 nucleotides are TGTGCCAGCAGCTTAGCGCGGGCAGGGAACACTGAAGCTTTCTTT. This translates into CASSLARAGNTEAFF.

The rearrangement uses TRBV18 and TRBJ1-1; the D gene is possibly TRBD1 (6 bases). The CDR3 is 16 residues long. Germline CDR1 and CDR2: KGHSH and LQKENI. Trimming pared 4 bases from V and 11 bases from J, leaving 26 bases between. The CDR3 region is CASSLSSGNRVGAAFF. The CDR3, as DNA: TGTGCCAGCTCACTGAGCTCCGGGAACAGGGTCGGTGCGGCTTTCTTT.

This chain joins TRBV28 and TRBJ2-7; 8 bases fit TRBD1. Germline V gene sequence: CDR1 MDHEN, CDR2 SYDVKM. The CDR3 totals 14 residues. The V and J ends lost 8 bases and 2 bases, in that order; junction bases with no gene match: 8. The chain's CDR3 is CASGRTGLTYEQYF. The CDR3 nucleotides are TGTGCCAGCGGAAGGACAGGGCTAACCTACGAGCAGTACTTC.

The rearrangement links TRBV19 to TRBJ1-2; TRBD1 is a possible D gene (5 bases). The CDR3 totals 18 residues. V was pared by 5 bases and J by 1 base, with 23 bases between. Germline lookup yields CDR1 LNHDA and CDR2 SQIVND (reference sequence). The CDR3 DNA reads TGTGCCAGTAGTGCGCGACTGGGGCAGTCCGAAATTAACTATGGCTACACCTTC. It codes for CASSARLGQSEINYGYTF.

The rearrangement joins TRBV5-1 to TRBJ2-3; the D is unclear. Germline CDR1 and CDR2: SGHRS and YFSETQ. The CDR3 covers 15 residues. V shed 0 bases and J shed 1 base, with 9 bases lying between them. The CDR3 protein is CASSLDGQGTDTQYF. As DNA, the CDR3 is TGCGCCAGCAGCTTGGACGGCCAGGGCACAGATACGCAGTATTTT.

The chain uses TRBV7-2 and TRBJ2-3, with 7 bases fitting TRBD2. The length of the CDR3 is 17 residues. The J segment lost 0 bases and the V segment lost 5 bases, leaving 11 bases of the junction unmatched. Germline CDR1 reads SGHTA; CDR2 reads FQGNSA. The CDR3 reads CASSPTKLAASTDTQYF. CDR3 nucleotides: TGTGCCAGCAGCCCTACCAAGCTAGCGGCTAGCACAGATACGCAGTATTTT. Together with reference TRBV7-2 and TRBJ2-3, the CDR3 gives the full variable domain: GAGVSQSPSNKVTEKGKDVELRCDPISGHTALYWYRQSLGQGLEFLIYFQGNSAPDKSGLPSDRFSAERTGGSVSTLTIQRTQQEDSAVYLCASSPTKLAASTDTQYFGPGTRLTVL.

The chain couples TRBV5-6 to TRBJ2-3; unclear D gene. The CDR3 runs to 13 residues. Germline V gene data show CDR1 as SGHDT and CDR2 as YYEEEE. V lost 1 base to trimming and J lost 6 bases, with 9 bases between them. The CDR3 coding sequence is TGTGCCAGCAGCTTGTGGAGACGGGATACGCAGTATTTT. Translating it yields CASSLWRRDTQYF.

The V and J genes are TRBV6-6 and TRBJ2-1; 12 nucleotides agree with TRBD2. The CDR3 totals 16 residues. The germline V gene encodes CDR1 MNHNY and CDR2 SVGAGI (reference sequence). V shed 5 bases and J 7 bases; nucleotides not matched to a gene: 9. CDR3 residues: CASSTSSGRAVNEQFF. The CDR3 DNA follows: TGTGCCAGCAGTACTTCTAGCGGGAGGGCGGTAAATGAGCAGTTCTTC.

The V call is TRBV7-2, the J call TRBJ2-7; maybe TRBD2 (6 bases). Germline CDR1 is SGHTA and CDR2 is FQGNSA. The CDR3 is made up of 16 amino acids. Trimming pared 3 bases from V and 0 bases from J, leaving 15 bases between. The CDR3: CASSFIGGASSYEQYF. The CDR3 DNA is TGTGCCAGCAGCTTCATTGGCGGGGCCAGCTCCTACGAGCAGTACTTC.

This chain joins TRBV27 and TRBJ2-7, with 10 bases matching TRBD2. This CDR3 is built from 14 residues. V trimming: 6 bases; J trimming: 0 bases; junction bases outside the gene matches: 2. Looked up from germline, CDR1 is MNHEY and CDR2 is SMNVEV (reference sequence). For the CDR3, the DNA is TGTGCCAGCAGCCCTAGCGGGAGCTCCTACGAGCAGTACTTC. Translation: CASSPSGSSYEQYF.

This chain connects TRBV4-3 to TRBJ2-1, with 10 bases matching TRBD2. J was trimmed by 6 bases and V by 5 bases; bases with no gene match: 10. The CDR3 totals 16 residues. Germline CDR1 and CDR2: LGHNA and YSLEER. DNA for the CDR3: TGCGCCAGCAGCGCGGCGGGAAGCGGGAGGGCCAATGAGCAGTTCTTC. Its protein is CASSAAGSGRANEQFF.

The V gene is TRBV2, the J gene TRBJ1-2; no definite D call. Per germline, CDR1 SNHLY and CDR2 FYNNEI. CDR3 size: 14 residues. The V end was cut by 8 bases, the J end by 5 bases, with 18 bases between. CDR3 sequence: CASLKEAEGYGYTF. In nucleotides, the CDR3 is TGTGCCAGCCTCAAGGAGGCCGAGGGATATGGCTACACCTTC.

This sequence joins TRBV11-2 and TRBJ1-1, with D possibly being TRBD1 (6 bases). Trimming left V 5 bases short and J 1 base short, with 11 bases between. CDR1 SGHAT and CDR2 FQNNGV come from the germline V gene. CDR3 size: 14 residues. CDR3 DNA sequence: TGTGCCAGCAGCCCAGGGGAAGCGAACACTGAAGCTTTCTTT. It specifies CASSPGEANTEAFF.

The V and J genes are TRBV29-1 and TRBJ2-5; 12 bases match TRBD2. The CDR3 is 15 amino acids. V shed 4 bases and J 5 bases; nucleotides not matched to a gene: 8. Germline CDR1 is SQVTM and CDR2 is ANQGSEA. As DNA, the CDR3 is TGCAGCGTTGGGTGGCTAGCGGGAGGGGGGGAGACCCAGTACTTC. Encoded protein: CSVGWLAGGGETQYF.

The V call is TRBV18, the J call TRBJ2-1, with 14 positions matching TRBD2. V shed 5 bases and J 8 bases; nucleotides not matched to a gene: 5. CDR3 length equals 15 residues. In germline, CDR1 is KGHSH, CDR2 LQKENI. The DNA for the CDR3 is TGTGCCAGCTCAATTGGACTAGCGGGAGGTCATGAGCAGTTCTTC. It specifies CASSIGLAGGHEQFF.

The chain carries TRBV27 and TRBJ2-7; 9 bases agree with TRBD1. CDR3 length equals 15 residues. Germline CDR1 is MNHEY and CDR2 is SMNVEV (reference sequence). With 4 bases clipped from V and 2 bases from J, the junction kept 6 bases outside the gene matches. CDR3: CASSSRGTGPYEQYF. The DNA for the CDR3 is TGTGCCAGCAGTTCGCGCGGGACAGGGCCCTACGAGCAGTACTTC.

This rearrangement joins TRBV28 to TRBJ2-5; TRBD1 agrees at 9 bases. The germline gives CDR1 MDHEN, CDR2 SYDVKM. The CDR3 consists of 15 residues. Trimming at V came to 6 bases and at J to 0 bases, leaving 5 bases not matched to a gene. This CDR3 is CASSPGTGYQETQYF. The CDR3 bases are TGTGCCAGCAGCCCCGGGACAGGGTACCAAGAGACCCAGTACTTC. The full variable domain, with the rest looked up from reference TRBV28 and TRBJ2-5, is DVKVTQSSRYLVKRTGEKVFLECVQDMDHENMFWYRQDPGLGLRLIYFSYDVKMKEKGDIPEGYSVSREKKERFSLILESASTNQTSMYLCASSPGTGYQETQYFGPGTRLLVL.